The TCR beta chain under discussion was sequenced for a study of beta chain features in type 1 diabetes. Study results and limitations: Researchers reported that naive, central memory and Treg TCRB repertoires appeared more similar in patients than in healthy donors. When Type 1 diabetes patients were examined, their TCRB CDR3s proved moderately but significantly shorter in all four CD4+ subsets. Cells expressing TCR highly could be over-represented by cDNA sequencing. More deletions and fewer insertions at VDJ junctions were found in patients with type 1 diabetes. Whether TCRB rearrangement is influenced by HLA type was left unresolved in this analysis.

This clone showed up just a few times. What it binds is unknown. V was trimmed by 0 bases and J by 3 bases, leaving 7 bases between them. Germline CDR1 SGHVS, CDR2 FNYEAQ. The CDR3 is 14 residues long. The whole isolated RNA underwent reverse transcription, so sequencing captured expressed TCRB transcripts. The table came from immunoSEQ multiplex PCR; TCRdb's copy has only in-frame clones and leaves some out. This table has more than 300,000 clones, around 9.7% appearing once. Sequencing input: central memory CD4+ T cells from blood. This rearrangement joins TRBV7-6 to TRBJ2-3; no definite D call. The sequence was obtained from a man aged 25 to 40 with type 1 diabetes. Here the CDR3 DNA reads TGTGCCAGCAGCTTAGCGATGAGGACAGATACGCAGTATTTT. It encodes CASSLAMRTDTQYF.